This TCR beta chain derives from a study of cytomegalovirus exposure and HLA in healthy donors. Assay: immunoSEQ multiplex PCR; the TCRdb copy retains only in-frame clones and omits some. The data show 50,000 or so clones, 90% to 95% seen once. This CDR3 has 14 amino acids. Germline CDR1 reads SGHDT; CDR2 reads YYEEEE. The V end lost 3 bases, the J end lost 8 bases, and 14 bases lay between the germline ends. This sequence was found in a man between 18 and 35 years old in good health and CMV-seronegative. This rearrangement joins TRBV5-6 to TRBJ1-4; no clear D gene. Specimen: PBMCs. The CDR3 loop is CASSSRVLFEKLFF. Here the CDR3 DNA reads TGTGCCAGCAGCTCCCGGGTCCTTTTCGAAAAACTGTTTTTT.